The next 26 T cell receptor beta chains were all read from a single sample in a study of T-cell reconstitution after alpha-beta-depleted transplantation in children. This sample's TCRbeta library carried unique molecular identifier barcodes. MiXCR, applied by TCRdb to the PCR reads, yields one record per CDR3 protein. The sample includes under 400,000 distinct CDR3 sequences, around 20% of them seen just once. The sample consisted of PBMCs, mostly from graft donor cells, taken 180 days after TCRalphabeta/CD19-depleted stem cell transplant. The receptors were gathered from a male patient younger than 18 who had a stem cell transplant for acute lymphoblastic leukemia, so the T cells may come from the graft donor.

This clonotype appeared a few times. The genes are TRBV20-1 and TRBJ1-2, with TRBD1 as a possible D gene (5 bases). With 4 bases removed from V and 3 bases from J, the gap between germline ends came to 18 bases. CDR3 length equals 15 residues. From germline, CDR1 is DFQATT and CDR2 SNEGSKA (reference sequence). CDR3 DNA: TGCAGTGCTACCCCCCGCAGGGTCTGGCACTATGGCTACACCTTC. Amino acid sequence: CSATPRRVWHYGYTF.

In this sample, this clonotype turned up a few times. The CDR3 reads CSASREIVKNIQYF. The CDR3 bases are TGCAGTGCTAGCAGGGAGATCGTGAAAAACATTCAGTACTTC. This rearrangement joins TRBV20-1 to TRBJ2-4; D may be TRBD1 or TRBD2 (5 bases each). Trimming cost V 3 bases and J 4 bases, with 13 bases left between them. There are 14 residues in the CDR3. Per the germline V gene, CDR1 is DFQATT and CDR2 is SNEGSKA (reference sequence).

This clonotype was counted once. CDR3 in DNA: TGCAGTGCTAGGGTCGGGGTTCACCAGCCCCAGCATTTT. It translates to CSARVGVHQPQHF. J is TRBJ1-5 and V is TRBV20-1; D unresolved. CDR3 length equals 13 residues. Germline V gives CDR1 DFQATT, CDR2 SNEGSKA (reference sequence). V lost 3 bases, J lost 7 bases, and 13 bases lay in between.

This clonotype was counted ten times or more. V and J are TRBV5-1 and TRBJ2-7; 9 bases are shared with TRBD1. Germline CDR1 reads SGHRS; CDR2 reads YFSETQ. V shed 4 bases, J shed 2 bases, and the junction held 7 bases outside the gene matches. The CDR3 spans 15 residues. The CDR3 here is CASSHQGQGTYEQYF. DNA for the CDR3: TGCGCCAGCAGCCACCAGGGACAGGGAACCTACGAGCAGTACTTC.

This sequence joins TRBV7-3 and TRBJ2-3, with 9 bases aligning to TRBD1. The CDR3 has 21 amino acids. V gave up 1 base and J gave up 2 bases; unmatched junction bases: 19. CDR1 is SGHTA, CDR2 FQGTGA, per germline. The CDR3 protein is CASSLMGATGTGTGNTDTQYF. The CDR3 nucleotides read TGTGCCAGCAGCTTAATGGGTGCGACCGGGACAGGGACGGGTAACACAGATACGCAGTATTTT. The whole variable domain, remainder taken from reference TRBV7-3 and TRBJ2-3, is GAGVSQTPSNKVTEKGKYVELRCDPISGHTALYWYRQSLGQGPEFLIYFQGTGAADDSGLPNDRFFAVRPEGSVSTLKIQRTERGDSAVYLCASSLMGATGTGTGNTDTQYFGPGTRLTVL.

This chain connects TRBV5-1 to TRBJ2-6; 8 positions match TRBD1. This CDR3 has 19 amino acids. J gave up 2 bases and V 2 bases, and 12 bases lay outside the gene matches. The V gene's germline CDR1 is SGHRS and CDR2 YFSETQ. CDR3 DNA: TGCGCCAGCAGCTTCGCCGAGGGACAGGATAGGGCTGGGGCCAACGTCCTGACTTTC. This sequence encodes CASSFAEGQDRAGANVLTF.

This clonotype was found a few times. CDR3 region: CSARQGGTYNSPLHF. In DNA, the CDR3 is TGCAGTGCTAGACAGGGAGGCACCTATAATTCACCCCTCCACTTT. This chain uses TRBV20-1 with TRBJ1-6; D is possibly TRBD1 (5 bases). This CDR3 has 15 residues. Germline V CDR1 and CDR2: DFQATT, SNEGSKA (reference sequence). Trimming removed 2 bases at V and 2 bases at J, with 10 bases between.

The chain is built from TRBV7-2 and TRBJ1-1, with D possibly TRBD1 on 5 matching bases. V lost 5 bases and J 1 base, leaving 11 bases between the germline ends. The CDR3 extends over 14 amino acids. From germline, CDR1 is SGHTA and CDR2 FQGNSA. In DNA, the CDR3 is TGTGCCAGCAGCCCCGGGGACCCGAACACTGAAGCTTTCTTT. It is translated as CASSPGDPNTEAFF.

This clonotype was counted only a few times. The chain links TRBV4-1 to TRBJ2-3; 8 bases map to TRBD2. Germline trimming cut 2 bases from V and 5 bases from J; bases unmatched to any gene: 6. CDR1 is MGHRA, CDR2 YSYEKL, per germline. The CDR3 sequence is 15 residues long. The CDR3 DNA is TGCGCCAGCAGCCAAAACGGGAGGGCAAGAGATACGCAGTATTTT. Residues: CASSQNGRARDTQYF.

This clonotype has only a few counts. The chain uses TRBV24-1 and TRBJ2-7, with 8 bases aligning to TRBD1. V lost 3 bases and J lost 0; bases outside the gene matches: 12. The CDR3 is made up of 18 amino acids. Germline V gene data show CDR1 as KGHDR and CDR2 as SFDVKD. The CDR3 DNA is TGTGCCACCAGTGATCTAAAGGTGGGGGACAGGAACTCCTACGAGCAGTACTTC. Its translation is CATSDLKVGDRNSYEQYF.

V gene TRBV6-5 combines with J gene TRBJ2-5, with D maybe TRBD1 (6 bases). V was trimmed by 2 bases and J by 4 bases, leaving 14 bases between them. CDR1 is MNHEY, CDR2 SVGAGI, per germline. This CDR3 is 15 amino acids long. CDR3: CASSYTRTDLETQYF. As DNA, the CDR3 is TGTGCCAGCAGTTACACCAGGACAGACCTAGAGACCCAGTACTTC.

This chain connects TRBV6-2 or TRBV6-3 to TRBJ1-5; D unresolved. V lost 4 bases and J 2 bases, leaving 12 bases between the germline ends. The CDR3 extends over 15 amino acids. Germline V gene lookup returns CDR1 MNHEY and CDR2 SVGEGT. CDR3 residues: CASSSEGWGNQPQHF. In nucleotides, the CDR3 is TGTGCCAGCAGTTCCGAGGGATGGGGCAATCAGCCCCAGCATTTT.

The rearrangement links TRBV10-1 to TRBJ2-3, with TRBD2 identical over 14 bases. Germline V CDR1 and CDR2: WNHNN, SYGVQD (reference sequence). This CDR3 spans 17 amino acids. J gave up 3 bases and V 3 bases, and 5 bases lay outside the gene matches. CDR3 loop: CASSDPGTSGSTDTQYF. The CDR3 nucleotides read TGCGCCAGCAGTGACCCCGGGACTAGCGGGAGTACAGATACGCAGTATTTT.

In this sample, this clonotype turned up many times. V gene TRBV6-5 combines with J gene TRBJ2-5; D gene unclear. V gave up 8 bases and J gave up 5 bases, with 6 bases separating them. This CDR3 has 10 amino acids. In germline, CDR1 is MNHEY, CDR2 SVGAGI. CDR3 nucleotides: TGTGCCAGCTTCGGGGAGACCCAGTACTTC. Residues: CASFGETQYF.

This clonotype was counted a few times. The rearrangement links TRBV10-1 to TRBJ2-2; no clear D. Germline CDR1 reads WNHNN; CDR2 reads SYGVQD (reference sequence). V dropped 4 bases and J dropped 3 bases, with 6 bases sitting between them. The CDR3 consists of 13 residues. CDR3 loop: CASSARYTGELFF. The CDR3 nucleotides read TGCGCCAGCAGTGCTCGTTACACCGGGGAGCTGTTTTTT.

This chain connects TRBV10-3 to TRBJ2-7; no definite D call. The CDR3 is 13 amino acids. Between the trimmed V and J ends, which lost 3 bases and 2 bases, there was a span of 8 bases. Germline CDR1 and CDR2: ENHRY and SYGVKD. The CDR3 loop is CAISERAPYEQYF. CDR3 bases: TGTGCCATCAGTGAAAGGGCCCCCTACGAGCAGTACTTC.

J is TRBJ2-5 and V is TRBV10-3, with 16 bases fitting TRBD2. The CDR3 is 18 amino acids. Looked up from germline, CDR1 is ENHRY and CDR2 is SYGVKD. V was clipped by 8 bases and J by 0 bases; unmatched bases: 9. CDR3 nucleotides: TGTGCCATCGGGGGACTAGCGGGAGGGCCAGGGTACCAAGAGACCCAGTACTTC. Translated, it gives CAIGGLAGGPGYQETQYF.

The table lists this clonotype with a few counts. This rearrangement joins TRBV12-3 or TRBV12-4 to TRBJ1-4; D is unresolved. The CDR3 consists of 15 residues. V dropped 5 bases and J dropped 8 bases, with 18 bases sitting between them. Here the CDR3 DNA reads TGTGCCAGCAGTCTTAGCCCCCTGGGTAGGGAAAAACTGTTTTTT. It is translated as CASSLSPLGREKLFF.

The rearrangement joins TRBV7-3 to TRBJ2-3; 11 nucleotides match TRBD1. Germline V gives CDR1 SGHTA, CDR2 FQGTGA. V gave up 4 bases and J gave up 4 bases; unmatched junction bases: 4. The CDR3 has 15 amino acids. Written as DNA, the CDR3 is TGTGCCAGCAGCTCCCCGGGACAGGGGGCAGATACGCAGTATTTT. It is translated as CASSSPGQGADTQYF.

This clonotype has a handful of counts. The chain carries TRBV5-1 and TRBJ2-3; 8 bases line up with TRBD2. CDR1 and CDR2 from the germline V gene are SGHRS and YFSETQ. The CDR3 consists of 17 residues. V dropped 4 bases and J dropped 3; count of bases not matched to a gene: 13. Here the CDR3 reads CASSRPQASGSTDTQYF. Written as DNA, the CDR3 is TGCGCCAGCAGCCGACCCCAGGCTAGCGGGTCTACAGATACGCAGTATTTT.

This clonotype has a handful of counts. The rearrangement uses TRBV29-1 and TRBJ2-1; 10 bases match TRBD1. The germline V gene encodes CDR1 SQVTM and CDR2 ANQGSEA. The CDR3 is 16 amino acids. V was pared by 1 base and J by 4 bases, with 7 bases of the junction left unmatched. In nucleotides, the CDR3 is TGCAGCGTTGAAGGTGACAGGGGGCGGAATTACAATGAGCAGTTCTTC. Translated, it gives CSVEGDRGRNYNEQFF.

V gene TRBV15 combines with J gene TRBJ2-2; 7 bases match TRBD1. With 0 bases clipped from V and 0 bases from J, the junction kept 1 base outside the gene matches. From germline, CDR1 is LNHNV and CDR2 YYDKDF (reference sequence). The CDR3 has 16 amino acids. CDR3 coding DNA: TGTGCCACCAGCAGAGATGGGACAGCGAACACCGGGGAGCTGTTTTTT. As protein: CATSRDGTANTGELFF.

Comments on this clonotype: A junction end diverges from the germline sequence, so it may reflect a read error. The chain recombines TRBV6-5 with TRBJ2-7; TRBD1 matches at 7 bases. The CDR3 extends over 16 amino acids. CDR1 and CDR2 (germline): MNHEY, SVGAGI. DNA of the CDR3: TGTGCCAGTAGTTTACATCCAAGGACAGGCTCCTACGAGCAGTACTTC. Translation gives CASSLHPRTGSYEQYF.

The gene calls are TRBV10-1 and TRBJ2-1; TRBD1 is a possible D gene (7 bases). The CDR3 has 15 residues. The V and J ends lost 2 bases and 7 bases respectively, with 15 bases between them. Germline assignment: CDR1 WNHNN and CDR2 SYGVQD (reference sequence). The CDR3: CASSEKRPGGNEQFF. The CDR3 DNA sequence: TGCGCCAGCAGTGAGAAGCGGCCAGGGGGGAATGAGCAGTTCTTC.

This clonotype was recorded a few times. The CDR3 loop reads CASSEVGLTMSSYNEQFF. The CDR3 nucleotides are TGTGCCAGCAGTGAAGTGGGACTAACGATGAGCTCCTACAATGAGCAGTTCTTC. The chain combines TRBV2 with TRBJ2-1; 7 nucleotides agree with TRBD2. Germline loops: CDR1 SNHLY, CDR2 FYNNEI. The CDR3 totals 18 residues. With V trimmed by 1 base and J by 0 bases, 9 bases remained unmatched.

This clonotype was seen only a few times. The chain links TRBV18 to TRBJ2-3; no reliable D call. The CDR3 consists of 14 residues. V shed 3 bases and J shed 0 bases, with 7 bases lying between them. Germline lookup yields CDR1 KGHSH and CDR2 LQKENI. CDR3 DNA sequence: TGTGCCAGCTCACCTACCACTAGCACAGATACGCAGTATTTT. This gives the protein CASSPTTSTDTQYF.